These T cell receptor beta chains were read from a single sample in a study of control samples from healthy donors and cancer patients. Clones were read by immunoSEQ multiplex PCR, and TCRdb kept only the in-frame ones, dropping some. The data show about 140,000 clones, with around 90% seen just once and under 2% held by the top ten. Source material: blood. Receptors were obtained from a man aged 18 to 30 in good health. CDR3s include the opening cysteine and the closing phenylalanine or tryptophan. Each record gives: J gene, D gene, clone size, V gene, CDR3 DNA, CDR3 protein. The D gene is left open where the match is weak. Clone size is stated in some rows and not others, as once, few, many or a class when expanded.

J gene: TRBJ2-1
D gene: NA
clone size: NA
V gene: TRBV6-1
CDR3 DNA: TGTGCCAGCAGTGAATTCCCAACAGGGATAGGGAGGAATGAGCAGTTCTTC
CDR3 protein: CASSEFPTGIGRNEQFF

J gene: TRBJ2-1
D gene: TRBD2
clone size: NA
V gene: TRBV24-1
CDR3 DNA: TGTGCCACCAGTGCTCGACTAGCGGGGGGCCCCGCTGCCTACAATGAGCAGTTCTTC
CDR3 protein: CATSARLAGGPAAYNEQFF

J gene: TRBJ1-2
D gene: NA
clone size: NA
V gene: TRBV21-1
CDR3 DNA: TGTGCCAGCAGCAAGGGAGGGATCTATGGCTACACCTTC
CDR3 protein: CASSKGGIYGYTF

J gene: TRBJ1-6
D gene: NA
clone size: NA
V gene: TRBV27
CDR3 DNA: TGTGCCAGCAGTTTCCTTGATAGCTCCTATAATTCACCCCTCCACTTT
CDR3 protein: CASSFLDSSYNSPLHF

J gene: TRBJ2-7
D gene: TRBD2
clone size: NA
V gene: TRBV4-2
CDR3 DNA: TGTGCCAGCAGCCTCGAGAGGGGGACTAGGGCCCCATACGAGCAGTACTTC
CDR3 protein: CASSLERGTRAPYEQYF

J gene: TRBJ2-2
D gene: TRBD1
clone size: NA
V gene: TRBV6-5
CDR3 DNA: TGTGCCAGCAGTAGGGACAGGTACACCGGGGAGCTGTTTTTT
CDR3 protein: CASSRDRYTGELFF

J gene: TRBJ1-4
D gene: TRBD1
clone size: NA
V gene: TRBV3-1/TRBV3-2
CDR3 DNA: TGTGCCAGCAGCCAAATGGGACAGGGGGGTGACAAACTGTTTTTT
CDR3 protein: CASSQMGQGGDKLFF

J gene: TRBJ2-7
D gene: NA
clone size: NA
V gene: TRBV28
CDR3 DNA: TGTGCCAGCAGTTCGGGACTTAAGGACGACGAGCAGTACTTC
CDR3 protein: CASSSGLKDDEQYF

J gene: TRBJ1-4
D gene: NA
clone size: NA
V gene: TRBV4-3
CDR3 DNA: TGCGCCAGCAGCCAAGTTCAGAGGTCTAGGGAAAAACTGTTTTTT
CDR3 protein: CASSQVQRSREKLFF

J gene: TRBJ2-3
D gene: NA
clone size: NA
V gene: TRBV5-4
CDR3 DNA: TGTGCCAGCAGCGGCGGGGGCGGGGTTGCCACAGATACGCAGTATTTT
CDR3 protein: CASSGGGGVATDTQYF

J gene: TRBJ1-6
D gene: NA
clone size: NA
V gene: TRBV4-3
CDR3 DNA: TGCGCCAGCAGTCGGGCAGAGGTCTGGAGGGATTATAATTCACCCCTCCACTTT
CDR3 protein: CASSRAEVWRDYNSPLHF

J gene: TRBJ2-2
D gene: TRBD1
clone size: NA
V gene: TRBV18
CDR3 DNA: TGTGCCAGCTCAACTCTACAGGGGTACGGGGAGCTGTTTTTT
CDR3 protein: CASSTLQGYGELFF

J gene: TRBJ1-4
D gene: TRBD1
clone size: NA
V gene: TRBV18
CDR3 DNA: TGTGCCAGCTCCCTATTCGCTGGGACAGGGGATGAAAAACTGTTTTTT
CDR3 protein: CASSLFAGTGDEKLFF

J gene: TRBJ1-6
D gene: NA
clone size: NA
V gene: TRBV15
CDR3 DNA: TGTGCCACCAGCAGATTAGGGGGGCTTGGGGGTAATTCACCCCTCCACTTT
CDR3 protein: CATSRLGGLGGNSPLHF

J gene: TRBJ1-6
D gene: NA
clone size: NA
V gene: TRBV30
CDR3 DNA: TGTGCCTGGACCCATACAGGGAGGTGGAATTCACCCCTCCACTTT
CDR3 protein: CAWTHTGRWNSPLHF

J gene: TRBJ2-3
D gene: TRBD2
clone size: NA
V gene: TRBV3-1/TRBV3-2
CDR3 DNA: TGTGCCAGCACCAAATATACGACTAGCATGGCAGCAGATACGCAGTATTTT
CDR3 protein: CASTKYTTSMAADTQYF

J gene: TRBJ2-7
D gene: NA
clone size: NA
V gene: TRBV5-8
CDR3 DNA: TGTGCCAGCAGCTTGGCCCCGGGACTGACCTACGAGCAGTACTTC
CDR3 protein: CASSLAPGLTYEQYF

J gene: TRBJ2-5
D gene: NA
clone size: NA
V gene: TRBV11-2
CDR3 DNA: TGTGCCAGCAGCTTAGATCAGGGAGAGACCCAGTACTTC
CDR3 protein: CASSLDQGETQYF

J gene: TRBJ2-3
D gene: TRBD2
clone size: NA
V gene: TRBV6-4
CDR3 DNA: TGTGCCAGCAGTCTAGCGGGGGGCACAGATACGCAGTATTTT
CDR3 protein: CASSLAGGTDTQYF

J gene: TRBJ1-2
D gene: NA
clone size: NA
V gene: TRBV2
CDR3 DNA: TGTGCCACAATAGACCGGGACCCCAACTATGGCTACACCTTC
CDR3 protein: CATIDRDPNYGYTF

J gene: TRBJ1-5
D gene: NA
clone size: few
V gene: TRBV19
CDR3 DNA: TGTGCCAGTAGTATTGGGGGTGATCAGCCCCAGCATTTT
CDR3 protein: CASSIGGDQPQHF

J gene: TRBJ2-5
D gene: NA
clone size: NA
V gene: TRBV7-2
CDR3 DNA: TGTGCCAGCAGCGCCGGTACGGGGGCGGGGGAGACCCAGTACTTC
CDR3 protein: CASSAGTGAGETQYF

J gene: TRBJ2-5
D gene: TRBD2
clone size: NA
V gene: TRBV28
CDR3 DNA: TGTGCCAGCAGTTTATATGGGGAGGGGGAGACCCAGTACTTC
CDR3 protein: CASSLYGEGETQYF

J gene: TRBJ2-2
D gene: NA
clone size: NA
V gene: TRBV9
CDR3 DNA: TGTGCCAGCAGCGCGACCGGGCCCACCGGGGAGCTGTTTTTT
CDR3 protein: CASSATGPTGELFF

J gene: TRBJ1-2
D gene: NA
clone size: NA
V gene: TRBV5-5
CDR3 DNA: TGTGCCAGCAGCTTGGAAGGGAACTATGGCTACACCTTC
CDR3 protein: CASSLEGNYGYTF

J gene: TRBJ1-1
D gene: NA
clone size: NA
V gene: TRBV19
CDR3 DNA: TGTGCCAGTAGTATAGTGACCATGTTCAACACTGAAGCTTTCTTT
CDR3 protein: CASSIVTMFNTEAFF

J gene: TRBJ1-5
D gene: NA
clone size: NA
V gene: TRBV24-1
CDR3 DNA: TGTGCCACCAGTGATTTGGTCCTGACCCAACAGAGCAATCAGCCCCAGCATTTT
CDR3 protein: CATSDLVLTQQSNQPQHF

J gene: TRBJ2-3
D gene: TRBD2
clone size: once
V gene: TRBV7-8
CDR3 DNA: TGTGCCAGCAGCTTAGTAGCGGGGGTGGGGACAGATACGCAGTATTTT
CDR3 protein: CASSLVAGVGTDTQYF

J gene: TRBJ1-2
D gene: NA
clone size: NA
V gene: TRBV5-5
CDR3 DNA: TGTGCCAGCAGTGGGGGACGGCTCCTTAACTATGGCTACACCTTC
CDR3 protein: CASSGGRLLNYGYTF

J gene: TRBJ1-6
D gene: NA
clone size: NA
V gene: TRBV12-3/TRBV12-4
CDR3 DNA: TGTGCCAGCAAAGGCTCCTATAATTCACCCCTCCACTTT
CDR3 protein: CASKGSYNSPLHF

J gene: TRBJ2-7
D gene: NA
clone size: NA
V gene: TRBV6-5
CDR3 DNA: TGTGCCAGCAGGGCAGTCGGGCCTCCCTACGAGCAGTACTTC
CDR3 protein: CASRAVGPPYEQYF

J gene: TRBJ2-5
D gene: TRBD1
clone size: NA
V gene: TRBV4-3
CDR3 DNA: TGCGCCAGCAGCCAGGACAGGGTGGAGACCCAGTACTTC
CDR3 protein: CASSQDRVETQYF

J gene: TRBJ1-5
D gene: TRBD1
clone size: NA
V gene: TRBV5-5
CDR3 DNA: TGTGCCAGCAGCATGGGACAGGGAGGTCAGCCCCAGCATTTT
CDR3 protein: CASSMGQGGQPQHF

J gene: TRBJ1-6
D gene: NA
clone size: once
V gene: TRBV5-8
CDR3 DNA: TGTGCCAGCAGCAGCCGGGAAGGTGATTCACCCCTCCACTTT
CDR3 protein: CASSSREGDSPLHF

J gene: TRBJ2-3
D gene: NA
clone size: NA
V gene: TRBV30
CDR3 DNA: TGTGCCTGGAGCGGTAGGACGGGCCCGGGAGATACGCAGTATTTT
CDR3 protein: CAWSGRTGPGDTQYF

J gene: TRBJ1-2
D gene: NA
clone size: once
V gene: TRBV7-9
CDR3 DNA: TGTGCCAGCAGCGACCGACAGTATGGCTACACCTTC
CDR3 protein: CASSDRQYGYTF

J gene: TRBJ2-2
D gene: NA
clone size: once
V gene: TRBV2
CDR3 DNA: TGTGCCAGCAGTGAACGGGGCGCCGCGAACACCGGGGAGCTGTTTTTT
CDR3 protein: CASSERGAANTGELFF

J gene: TRBJ2-5
D gene: TRBD2
clone size: NA
V gene: TRBV30
CDR3 DNA: TGTGCCTGGAGGGACTGGGCTAGCGGGGCCCTACGGCGGACCCAGTACTTC
CDR3 protein: CAWRDWASGALRRTQYF

J gene: TRBJ2-3
D gene: NA
clone size: NA
V gene: TRBV27
CDR3 DNA: TGTGCCAGCAGTTTATCGTACGGGGTTTCAGATACGCAGTATTTT
CDR3 protein: CASSLSYGVSDTQYF

J gene: TRBJ1-1
D gene: TRBD1
clone size: NA
V gene: TRBV4-3
CDR3 DNA: TGCGCCAGCAGCCTAAGTTCCGGGACAGGTCACACTGAAGCTTTCTTT
CDR3 protein: CASSLSSGTGHTEAFF

J gene: TRBJ2-7
D gene: NA
clone size: once
V gene: TRBV29-1
CDR3 DNA: TGCAGCGTTGAGAAGGGGGGGGACTACGAGCAGTACTTC
CDR3 protein: CSVEKGGDYEQYF

J gene: TRBJ2-6
D gene: NA
clone size: NA
V gene: TRBV6-1
CDR3 DNA: TGTGCCAGCAGTGTAACGACAGGTCTCCTATCTGGGGCCAACGTCCTGACTTTC
CDR3 protein: CASSVTTGLLSGANVLTF

J gene: TRBJ2-7
D gene: NA
clone size: NA
V gene: TRBV3-1/TRBV3-2
CDR3 DNA: TGTGCCACACAGGGAGTATCCGAGCAGTACTTC
CDR3 protein: CATQGVSEQYF

J gene: TRBJ2-5
D gene: TRBD2
clone size: NA
V gene: TRBV7-2
CDR3 DNA: TGTGCCAGCAGCTTAGCGCTTGAGCGGGGGGTTCAAGAGACCCAGTACTTC
CDR3 protein: CASSLALERGVQETQYF

J gene: TRBJ2-5
D gene: NA
clone size: few
V gene: TRBV24-1
CDR3 DNA: TGTGCCACCAGTGATACAGGTAACCAAGAGACCCAGTACTTC
CDR3 protein: CATSDTGNQETQYF

J gene: TRBJ2-7
D gene: TRBD2
clone size: once
V gene: TRBV6-5
CDR3 DNA: TGTGCCAGCAGGGAGCGGGGGGGCACTTACGAGCAGTACTTC
CDR3 protein: CASRERGGTYEQYF

J gene: TRBJ2-1
D gene: TRBD2
clone size: NA
V gene: TRBV10-3
CDR3 DNA: TGTGCCATCAGTGGACTAGCGGGGGAAGGCGATGAGCAGTTCTTC
CDR3 protein: CAISGLAGEGDEQFF

J gene: TRBJ2-3
D gene: TRBD1
clone size: NA
V gene: TRBV5-5
CDR3 DNA: TGTGCCAGCAGCTGGGGCGGACAGGGGTCGCAGTATTTT
CDR3 protein: CASSWGGQGSQYF